This TCR beta chain was observed in a study of blood T cells in healthy people across ages. Study conclusions and caveats: The study found more naive CD4+ cells and higher diversity in long-lived than aged donors. Naive T cell percentage by flow cytometry tracked strongly with beta diversity.

Germline-derived CDR1 and CDR2 are SGHRS and YFSETQ. The CDR3 runs to 17 residues. Remarks on this clonotype: Its antigen is currently unknown. At one of its ends the junction is not consistent with the germline gene, which may arise from a read error.

Together with a sample-barcoded 5' primer, a J-beta primer mix was included in a second PCR lasting about 7 to 11 cycles. MiXCR, run by TCRdb on the 5' RACE reads, gives a single entry per CDR3 protein. Among hundreds of thousands of distinct CDR3 sequences listed, around 62% were seen once. Material: blood. The clonotype originates from a young man in good health. J is TRBJ2-3 and V is TRBV5-1; 15 bases are a match to TRBD2. CDR3 in DNA: TGCGCCGGCAGCCCCGGACTAGCGGGGGGGCCCACAGATACGCAGTATTTT. This encodes CAGSPGLAGGPTDTQYF.